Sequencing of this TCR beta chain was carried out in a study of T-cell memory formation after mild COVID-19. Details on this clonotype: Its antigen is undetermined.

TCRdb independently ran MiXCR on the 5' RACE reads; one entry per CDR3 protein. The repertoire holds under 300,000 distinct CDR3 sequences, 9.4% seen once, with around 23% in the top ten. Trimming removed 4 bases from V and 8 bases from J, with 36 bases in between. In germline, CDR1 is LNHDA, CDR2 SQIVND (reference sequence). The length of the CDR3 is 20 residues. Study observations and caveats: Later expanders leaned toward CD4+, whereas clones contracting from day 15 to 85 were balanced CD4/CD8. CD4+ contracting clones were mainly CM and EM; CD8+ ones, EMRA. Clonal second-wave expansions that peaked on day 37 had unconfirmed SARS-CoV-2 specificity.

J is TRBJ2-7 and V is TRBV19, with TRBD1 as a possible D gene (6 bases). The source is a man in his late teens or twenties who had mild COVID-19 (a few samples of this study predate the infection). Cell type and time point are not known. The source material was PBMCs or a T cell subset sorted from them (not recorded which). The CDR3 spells CASSTTHRDNFLNGGGQQYF. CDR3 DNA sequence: TGTGCCAGTAGTACTACCCACCGGGACAACTTCCTAAATGGTGGGGGACAGCAGTACTTC.